The clone carrying this TCR beta chain was recorded once. Its antigen remains unidentified. These data are taken from a study of T cell responses to AZD1222 COVID-19 vaccine. Study-level results: Possibly, clonal diversity was underestimated; donors were largely white British and included more females. Only 5 or 6 AZD1222 recipients tested seropositive at baseline. Spike-specific TCR breadth and depth were elevated following two AZD1222 doses.

J was trimmed by 6 bases and V by 7 bases; bases with no gene match: 6. Germline CDR1 and CDR2: MNHEY and SVGAGI. CDR3 length: 13 residues. Produced via immunoSEQ multiplex PCR; TCRdb's table is partial and in-frame only. Of some 120,000 clones listed, roughly nine tenths are singletons. The source of this sequence is an adult in good health. This chain connects TRBV6-5 to TRBJ2-7; 10 nucleotides align to TRBD2. The material sequenced was peripheral blood, taken on day 0 of AZD1222 vaccination. The CDR3 DNA reads as TGTGCCAGCAAGTCTAGCGGGAGTACCGAGCAGTACTTC. Translation gives CASKSSGSTEQYF.